Listed below are T cell receptor beta chains from one sample, sequenced in a study of human T cells and chemical hapten exposure. MiXCR was run by TCRdb on the RACE reads, yielding one entry per CDR3 protein. This table holds 60,000 to 80,000 distinct CDR3 sequences, around 7% found once. Sequencing used whole blood, obtained in connection with sensitization to the hapten diphenylcyclopropenone (DPC). The receptors here all came from a woman aged 25 to 39 with alopecia areata. Some clones in this sample may be carry-over from other donors' samples. The CDR3 runs from the conserved cysteine through the conserved F or W.

>TRBV3-1|TRBJ1-3
CASSQAGDSGNTIYF
>TRBV9|TRBJ2-5
CASSVGPTSGTGRYQETQYF
>TRBV12-3/TRBV12-4|TRBJ1-1
CASSLSTPNTEAFF
>TRBV28|TRBJ1-1
CASRIQGAAPFF
>TRBV3-1|TRBJ2-5
CASSQSGGETQYF
>TRBV12-3/TRBV12-4|TRBJ1-2
CASSPWTLQGYTF
>TRBV12-3/TRBV12-4|TRBJ2-4
CASSPLAELAKNIQYF
>TRBV12-3/TRBV12-4|TRBJ2-1
CASSQSSTGIYNEQFF
>TRBV3-1|TRBJ2-1
CASSPERGSYNEQFF
>TRBV4-1|TRBJ1-1
CASSQFDTLNTEAFF
>TRBV7-8|TRBJ2-1
CASSLAVGDWEQFF
>TRBV5-1|TRBJ2-7
CASSPWTGGEQYF
>TRBV18|TRBJ1-4
CASSPSDGDEKLFF
>TRBV20-1|TRBJ2-5
CSARVGGVETQYF
>TRBV20-1|TRBJ2-7
CSAGIGTSVTYEQYF
>TRBV18|TRBJ1-2
CASSHVGQPYGYTF
>TRBV18|TRBJ2-1
CASSPGGPDEQFF
>TRBV5-8|TRBJ1-2
CASSLAGYYGYTF
>TRBV3-1|TRBJ1-1
CASRGVNTEAFF
>TRBV5-1|TRBJ2-3
CASSLGLRTDTQYF
>TRBV19|TRBJ2-3
CASSKLRDPGDTQYF
>TRBV5-1|TRBJ2-4
CASSLVTDHAKNIQYF
>TRBV12-3/TRBV12-4|TRBJ1-5
CASSPRQNSNQPQHF
>TRBV3-1|TRBJ1-2
CASSQADPFRGYTF